This TCR beta chain was found in a study of CD8+CD57+ T cells in acquired aplastic anemia. General study results and limits: Both patients and controls carried the same twenty-nine CD8+ CDR3 sequences.

Notes on this clonotype: Its target is not known. Since the CDR3 does not end with the conserved phenylalanine or tryptophan, this likely comes from a read error.

Sequenced patients had shown CD8+CD57+ cell expansion by flow cytometry. Profiles of TCR beta VDJ and CDR3 were generated from a genomic DNA template. Using its own MiXCR run on the reads, TCRdb lists one record per CDR3 protein. The sample shows about 160,000 distinct CDR3 sequences, about 70% of them seen only once. This CDR3 is built from 15 residues. Germline CDR1 is LGHNA and CDR2 is YNFKEQ. Unmatched junction bases numbered 8, after V lost 5 bases and J lost 7 bases. This clonotype was sampled from a human donor with aplastic anemia. The V and J genes are TRBV4-2 and TRBJ1-6; TRBD1 agrees at 7 bases. Sequencing used sorted CD4+, CD8+, or CD8+CD57+ T cells (not recorded which) from PBMCs. CDR3 in DNA: TGTGCCAGCAGCACACCGACAGGGCAGAATTCACCCCTCCACTCT. This codes for CASSTPTGQNSPLHS.